The 19 T cell receptor beta chains reported below all come from one sample, sequenced in a study of T cell responses to AZD1222 COVID-19 vaccine. Libraries were prepared by immunoSEQ multiplex PCR; TCRdb keeps only in-frame clonotypes and omits some of them. The sample yields roughly 200,000 clones, 80% to 95% seen once. Sequencing was performed on peripheral blood, taken 28 days after the second AZD1222 dose. Source of these receptors: an adult who received the AZD1222 COVID-19 vaccine.

This chain joins TRBV4-3 and TRBJ1-6; D unresolved. This CDR3 is built from 14 residues. The ends were cut back, 4 bases at V and 6 bases at J, with 10 bases in the middle. CDR1 and CDR2 from the germline V gene are LGHNA and YSLEER. CDR3 in amino acids: CASSLRTFNSPLHF. The CDR3 coding sequence is TGCGCCAGCAGCCTCAGGACCTTTAATTCACCCCTCCACTTT.

This chain connects TRBV27 to TRBJ2-1; D is possibly TRBD1 (5 bases). Germline V CDR1 and CDR2: MNHEY, SMNVEV (reference sequence). The length of the CDR3 is 15 residues. The V end was cut by 5 bases, the J end by 2 bases, with 13 bases between. CDR3 sequence reads: CASSETDAPYNEQFF. CDR3 nucleotides: TGTGCCAGCAGTGAGACAGACGCCCCCTACAATGAGCAGTTCTTC.

This clone came up once. The chain couples TRBV5-1 to TRBJ1-2; the D is unclear. The CDR3 is 15 amino acids. Germline CDR1 reads SGHRS; CDR2 reads YFSETQ. The V end was cut by 0 bases, the J end by 4 bases, with 13 bases between. The CDR3 DNA is TGCGCCAGCAGCTTGGTGGCAGTAAGTGGCTATGGCTACACCTTC. Translation: CASSLVAVSGYGYTF. The entire variable domain, with the rest obtained from reference TRBV5-1 and TRBJ1-2, is as follows: KAGVTQTPRYLIKTRGQQVTLSCSPISGHRSVSWYQQTPGQGLQFLFEYFSETQRNKGNFPGRFSGRQFSNSRSEMNVSTLELGDSALYLCASSLVAVSGYGYTFGSGTRLTVV.

The chain recombines TRBV5-1 with TRBJ1-3; 7 nucleotides line up with TRBD1. Germline loops: CDR1 SGHRS, CDR2 YFSETQ. The trim removed 2 bases at V and 2 bases at J, leaving 1 base unmatched. The CDR3 contains 14 residues. CDR3 region: CASSFDRAGNTIYF. CDR3 nucleotide sequence: TGCGCCAGCAGCTTCGACAGGGCTGGAAACACCATATATTTT.

The chain links TRBV4-3 to TRBJ2-1; D may correspond to TRBD1 or TRBD2 (5 bases each). Trimming shortened V by 0 bases and J by 5 bases, and 8 bases separated the two germline ends. The length of the CDR3 is 14 residues. The germline CDR1 and CDR2 sequences are LGHNA and YSLEER. The CDR3 protein is CASSQEGTDNEQFF. DNA of the CDR3: TGCGCCAGCAGCCAAGAAGGGACCGACAATGAGCAGTTCTTC.

The CDR3 here is CASREQGWGEKLFF. The CDR3 DNA sequence: TGTGCCAGCAGAGAACAGGGTTGGGGGGAAAAACTGTTTTTT. The chain recombines TRBV2 with TRBJ1-4; TRBD1 might be the D (6 bases). Germline lookup yields CDR1 SNHLY and CDR2 FYNNEI. V was trimmed by 6 bases and J by 8 bases, leaving 16 bases between them. This CDR3 region has 14 residues.

The J gene is TRBJ1-1, the V gene TRBV14; D unclear. The CDR3 loop spans 13 amino acids. The V end was cut by 3 bases, the J end by 1 base, with 6 bases between. Per the germline V gene, CDR1 is SGHDN and CDR2 is FVKESK. The CDR3 here is CASSQGTNTEAFF. In nucleotides, the CDR3 is TGTGCCAGCAGCCAGGGTACGAACACTGAAGCTTTCTTT. The full variable domain, with the rest looked up from reference TRBV14 and TRBJ1-1, is EAGVTQFPSHSVIEKGQTVTLRCDPISGHDNLYWYRRVMGKEIKFLLHFVKESKQDESGMPNNRFLAERTGGTYSTLKVQPAELEDSGVYFCASSQGTNTEAFFGQGTRLTVV.

The chain uses TRBV6-5 and TRBJ2-3; 9 bases match TRBD1. The CDR3 consists of 14 residues. Trimming removed 6 bases from V and 5 bases from J; junction bases left unmatched: 6. CDR1 and CDR2 from the germline V gene are MNHEY and SVGAGI. CDR3 amino acids: CASSPGTGRDTQYF. DNA of the CDR3: TGTGCCAGCAGCCCCGGGACAGGGCGAGATACGCAGTATTTT.

The gene calls are TRBV27 and TRBJ2-1; D not certain. The germline gives CDR1 MNHEY, CDR2 SMNVEV (reference sequence). V lost 2 bases and J 4 bases, leaving 12 bases between the germline ends. CDR3 length equals 15 residues. CDR3 loop: CASSLAQASYNEQFF. The DNA of the CDR3 is TGTGCCAGCAGTTTAGCCCAGGCCTCATACAATGAGCAGTTCTTC.

As DNA, the CDR3 is TGTGCCAGCAGCCACCTCCTGAGCGGGAGGGCTCTAGGGGAGCTGTTTTTT. Translation: CASSHLLSGRALGELFF. The chain is built from TRBV14 and TRBJ2-2; 10 nucleotides line up with TRBD2. Germline assignment: CDR1 SGHDN and CDR2 FVKESK. V lost 3 bases, J lost 8 bases, and 12 bases stayed unmatched. This CDR3 spans 17 amino acids.

CDR3 region: CASSPTGALLGTEAFF. Written as DNA, the CDR3 is TGTGCCAGCAGCCCGACAGGGGCCCTCTTAGGGACTGAAGCTTTCTTT. The V call is TRBV7-9, the J call TRBJ1-1, with 8 bases aligning to TRBD1. CDR3 length: 16 amino acids. The trim removed 5 bases at V and 5 bases at J, leaving 13 bases unmatched. Germline V lookup: CDR1 SEHNR, CDR2 FQNEAQ (reference sequence).

This rearrangement joins TRBV6-5 to TRBJ2-7; D is unclear. The CDR3 is 15 amino acids. Germline CDR1 and CDR2: MNHEY and SVGAGI. The V gene lost 0 bases and the J gene lost 0 bases, with 9 bases spanning the gap. The CDR3: CASSYSESSSYEQYF. DNA for the CDR3: TGTGCCAGCAGTTACTCGGAGAGCAGCTCCTACGAGCAGTACTTC.

The chain carries TRBV6-6 and TRBJ1-1; 7 positions match TRBD1. Unmatched junction bases numbered 9, after V lost 6 bases and J lost 5 bases. The CDR3 is 14 residues long. The V gene's germline CDR1 is MNHNY and CDR2 SVGAGI (reference sequence). CDR3: CASRQGRRDTEAFF. The CDR3 DNA sequence: TGTGCCAGCAGACAGGGGAGAAGAGATACTGAAGCTTTCTTT.

V is TRBV6-5 and J is TRBJ2-3, with 11 bases fitting TRBD2. J gave up 0 bases and V 1 base, and 0 bases lay outside the gene matches. The CDR3 extends over 16 amino acids. The germline gives CDR1 MNHEY, CDR2 SVGAGI. The CDR3, as DNA: TGTGCCAGCAGTTACTGGACTAGCGGGAGCACAGATACGCAGTATTTT. Protein sequence: CASSYWTSGSTDTQYF.

J is TRBJ1-5 and V is TRBV2; D might be TRBD1 (5 bases). In germline, CDR1 is SNHLY, CDR2 FYNNEI. The CDR3 extends over 15 amino acids. V lost 4 bases and J 1 base, leaving 11 bases between the germline ends. CDR3 protein: CASSVGRVSNQPQHF. The DNA for the CDR3 is TGTGCCAGCAGTGTGGGCAGGGTCAGCAATCAGCCCCAGCATTTT.

About this clone itself: The identical CDR3 is also encoded by other nucleotide sequences in the sample. The CDR3 DNA reads TGTGCCAGCAGTGCCGGAACAGGAAACACTGAAGCTTTCTTT. Protein sequence: CASSAGTGNTEAFF. The chain links TRBV9 to TRBJ1-1, with D perhaps TRBD1 (5 bases). CDR3 size: 14 residues. The germline CDR1 and CDR2 sequences are SGDLS and YYNGEE. The V and J ends lost 5 bases and 2 bases respectively, with 13 bases between them.

This chain connects TRBV21-1 to TRBJ2-7; the table gives TRBD2 as D, unverified against the DNA. TRBV21-1 is marked as a pseudogene. CDR3 length equals 19 residues. The CDR3 region has the DNA TGTGCCAGGGGGAAAAGGGCTAGCGGGCCTCGTAGGAGCTCCTACGAGCAGTACTTC. Encoded protein: CARGKRASGPRRSSYEQYF.

V and J are TRBV5-1 and TRBJ2-3; no reliable D call. Germline values: CDR1 SGHRS, CDR2 YFSETQ. CDR3 size: 15 residues. V lost 7 bases, J lost 0 bases, and 15 bases lay in between. CDR3 in amino acids: CASRWRASSTDTQYF. DNA for the CDR3: TGCGCCAGCCGCTGGAGAGCCTCTAGCACAGATACGCAGTATTTT.

The chain joins TRBV6-5 to TRBJ1-6, with D tentatively TRBD1 (5 bases). The germline V gene encodes CDR1 MNHEY and CDR2 SVGAGI. The CDR3 runs 15 residues. Trimming removed 6 bases from V and 5 bases from J, with 14 bases in between. CDR3 loop: CASRGEQVHNSPLHF. CDR3 in DNA: TGTGCCAGCAGAGGCGAACAGGTACATAATTCACCCCTCCACTTT.